The rows below give T cell receptor beta chains drawn from one sample of a study of blood T cell repertoires in COVID-19. Data came from immunoSEQ multiplex PCR; TCRdb stores just in-frame clones and leaves some out. The top ten clones hold over 20% of a sample with about 30,000 clones, roughly 83% of them seen once. Material for sequencing was peripheral blood. The receptors come from a human donor in a cohort sampled during active COVID-19. The CDR3 runs from the conserved cysteine through the conserved F or W. A D gene is named only where the DNA matches it firmly. Only part of the rows carry a size: once, few, many, or a class if the clone is expanded.

NA | TRBJ2-3 | TRBV24-1 | TRBD2 | CATSDSRTSGERKYF | TGTGCCACCAGTGATTCGAGGACTAGCGGTGAACGCAAGTATTTT
few | TRBJ1-1 | TRBV9 | TRBD1 | CASSERTGNTEAFF | TGTGCCAGCAGCGAGCGGACAGGGAACACTGAAGCTTTCTTT
NA | TRBJ1-5 | TRBV10-3 | NA | CATATRQTNQPQHF | TGTGCCACCGCGACCCGACAGACCAATCAGCCCCAGCATTTT
NA | TRBJ2-5 | TRBV2 | NA | CASSASGGGETQYF | TGTGCCAGCAGTGCGTCCGGGGGTGGAGAGACCCAGTACTTC
NA | TRBJ2-7 | TRBV21-1 | NA | CASSLPGGDRSSFSYEQYF | TGTGCCAGCAGCTTGCCTGGGGGGGACAGGTCCTCTTTCTCCTACGAGCAGTACTTC
NA | TRBJ2-1 | TRBV28 | NA | CASSRDKSSSYNEQFF | TGTGCCAGCAGTCGGGACAAATCGAGCTCCTACAATGAGCAGTTCTTC
NA | TRBJ1-6 | TRBV19 | NA | CASSIWQRDMYSPLHF | TGTGCCAGTAGTATTTGGCAACGAGACATGTATTCACCCCTCCACTTT
NA | TRBJ2-2 | TRBV19 | NA | CASSTHRLGELFF | TGTGCCAGTAGTACCCACAGGTTGGGGGAGCTGTTTTTT
NA | TRBJ2-1 | TRBV13 | NA | CASSLGSLWGQNEQFF | TGTGCCAGCAGCTTAGGAAGCTTGTGGGGGCAAAATGAGCAGTTCTTC
NA | TRBJ2-7 | TRBV5-1 | NA | CASSLSSTEQYF | TGCGCCAGCAGCCTTTCTAGCACCGAGCAGTACTTC
NA | TRBJ2-7 | TRBV4-1 | TRBD2 | CASSHGLAGDEQYF | TGCGCCAGCAGCCACGGACTAGCGGGAGACGAGCAGTACTTC
once | TRBJ1-6 | TRBV27 | NA | CASYGGDLSPLHF | TGTGCCAGCTACGGGGGGGACTTATCACCCCTCCACTTT
NA | TRBJ2-2 | TRBV7-2 | NA | CASSLGSRGGELFF | TGTGCCAGCAGCTTAGGGAGTAGAGGCGGGGAGCTGTTTTTT
NA | TRBJ2-1 | TRBV19 | NA | CASSIGSASGEQFF | TGTGCCAGTAGTATAGGCTCGGCCTCGGGTGAGCAGTTCTTC
once | TRBJ1-1 | TRBV28 | NA | CASSAEGVRGSEAFF | TGTGCCAGCAGTGCAGAAGGGGTAAGGGGGTCTGAAGCTTTCTTT
NA | TRBJ2-7 | TRBV5-6 | TRBD1 | CASSLEGSGTGAYEQYF | TGTGCCAGCAGCTTGGAGGGGAGCGGGACAGGGGCCTACGAGCAGTACTTC
NA | TRBJ2-1 | TRBV12-3/TRBV12-4 | NA | CASSRSGEQFF | TGTGCCAGCAGCCGAAGCGGGGAGCAGTTCTTC
NA | TRBJ1-1 | TRBV6-6 | NA | CASTGVGTTEAFF | TGTGCCAGCACAGGGGTAGGTACCACTGAAGCTTTCTTT
NA | TRBJ1-1 | TRBV28 | TRBD1 | CASSYPGTGVNTEAFF | TGTGCCAGCAGTTATCCCGGGACAGGGGTGAACACTGAAGCTTTCTTT
NA | TRBJ1-1 | TRBV6-5 | NA | CASSYSIQSGNTEAFF | TGTGCCAGCAGTTACTCGATACAGAGTGGGAACACTGAAGCTTTCTTT
few | TRBJ2-7 | TRBV5-1 | NA | CASSSGTLDSYEQYF | TGCGCCAGCAGCTCCGGGACACTGGACTCCTACGAGCAGTACTTC
few | TRBJ2-7 | TRBV19 | NA | CASSPPGGRGYEQYF | TGTGCCAGTAGCCCCCCGGGGGGCAGGGGCTACGAGCAGTACTTC
NA | TRBJ1-6 | TRBV15 | NA | CATSRVPLSNSPLHF | TGTGCCACCAGCAGAGTTCCCCTAAGTAATTCACCCCTCCACTTT
once | TRBJ2-1 | TRBV5-6 | NA | CASSLAFAAGHDEQFF | TGTGCCAGCAGCTTGGCTTTCGCTGCGGGGCACGATGAGCAGTTCTTC
NA | TRBJ1-1 | TRBV11-2 | NA | CASSLGAVNTEAFF | TGTGCCAGCAGCTTAGGGGCAGTGAACACTGAAGCTTTCTTT
few | TRBJ2-7 | TRBV28 | NA | CASSFPGSHEQYF | TGTGCCAGCAGTTTTCCGGGGAGCCACGAGCAGTACTTC
NA | TRBJ2-7 | TRBV27 | TRBD2 | CASSGEGGHPSYEQYF | TGTGCCAGCAGTGGGGAGGGAGGCCATCCCTCCTACGAGCAGTACTTC
NA | TRBJ2-5 | TRBV25-1 | NA | CASNRVQYF | TGTGCCAGCAACCGGGTTCAGTACTTC
medium-sized | TRBJ2-7 | TRBV29-1 | NA | CSVAEGEYEQYF | TGCAGCGTTGCTGAGGGGGAGTACGAGCAGTACTTC
NA | TRBJ2-3 | TRBV3-1/TRBV3-2 | TRBD2 | CASTPRGGEDTQYF | TGTGCCAGCACCCCCCGCGGGGGGGAAGATACGCAGTATTTT
NA | TRBJ1-2 | TRBV5-1 | NA | CASSLGEGLSGYTF | TGCGCCAGCAGCTTGGGTGAGGGTTTGAGTGGCTACACCTTC
NA | TRBJ2-7 | TRBV5-1 | TRBD1 | CASSLYRTGGDEQYF | TGCGCCAGCAGCTTGTATAGGACAGGGGGGGACGAGCAGTACTTC
NA | TRBJ1-6 | TRBV7-9 | NA | CASSLAFRQDSPLHF | TGTGCCAGCAGCTTAGCGTTCAGACAAGATTCACCCCTCCACTTT
NA | TRBJ1-1 | TRBV19 | NA | CASSIDGLGADTEAFF | TGTGCCAGTAGTATAGATGGGCTGGGGGCGGACACTGAAGCTTTCTTT
NA | TRBJ2-2 | TRBV28 | TRBD2 | CASSLAGGRSGELFF | TGTGCCAGCAGTTTAGCGGGCGGGAGGTCCGGGGAGCTGTTTTTT
NA | TRBJ2-3 | TRBV9 | TRBD2 | CASSAEGLAVHTQYF | TGTGCCAGCAGCGCCGAGGGACTAGCGGTTCATACGCAGTATTTT
once | TRBJ1-1 | TRBV7-2 | NA | CASSILGLPNTEAFF | TGTGCCAGCAGCATCCTCGGACTCCCGAACACTGAAGCTTTCTTT
NA | TRBJ1-6 | TRBV6-5 | NA | CASSAQQTSPLHF | TGTGCCAGCTCGGCACAGCAGACCTCACCCCTCCACTTT
NA | TRBJ1-1 | TRBV5-1 | NA | CASSLDTGSNTEAFF | TGCGCCAGCAGCTTGGATACAGGGAGCAACACTGAAGCTTTCTTT
NA | TRBJ1-2 | TRBV5-1 | TRBD1 | CASSWNRDREVGYTF | TGCGCCAGCAGCTGGAACCGGGACAGGGAGGTTGGCTACACCTTC
NA | TRBJ2-1 | TRBV25-1 | TRBD2 | CASSEAGGINEQFF | TGTGCCAGCAGTGAGGCGGGAGGCATCAATGAGCAGTTCTTC
NA | TRBJ1-2 | TRBV4-1 | NA | CASSQEEIGDDSNHGYTF | TGCGCCAGCAGCCAAGAGGAAATAGGCGACGACTCAAACCATGGCTACACCTTC
NA | TRBJ2-5 | TRBV5-1 | NA | CASSPPGLLEETQYF | TGCGCCAGCAGCCCACCAGGACTCTTGGAGGAGACCCAGTACTTC
NA | TRBJ2-7 | TRBV7-6 | NA | CASHGGDEQYF | TGTGCCAGCCACGGGGGAGACGAGCAGTACTTC
NA | TRBJ2-3 | TRBV11-2 | NA | CASSLASGTDTQYF | TGTGCCAGCAGCTTAGCTAGCGGCACAGATACGCAGTATTTT